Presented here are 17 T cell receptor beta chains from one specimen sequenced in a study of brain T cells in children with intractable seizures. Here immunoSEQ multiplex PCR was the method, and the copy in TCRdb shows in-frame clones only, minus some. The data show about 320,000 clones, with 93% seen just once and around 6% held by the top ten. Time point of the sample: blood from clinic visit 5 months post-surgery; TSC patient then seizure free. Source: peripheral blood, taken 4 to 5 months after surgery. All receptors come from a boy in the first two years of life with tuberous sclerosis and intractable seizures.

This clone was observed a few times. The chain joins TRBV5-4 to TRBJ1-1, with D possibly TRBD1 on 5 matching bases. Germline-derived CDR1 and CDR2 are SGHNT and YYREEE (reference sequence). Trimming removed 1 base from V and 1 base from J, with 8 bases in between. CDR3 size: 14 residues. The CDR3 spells CASSLRDGNTEAFF. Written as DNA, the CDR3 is TGTGCCAGCAGCTTGAGGGACGGGAACACTGAAGCTTTCTTT.

The CDR3 region has the DNA TGCGCCAGCAGGTCCGGGGGGCGATCGGTCGGGGAGCTGTTTTTT. Translating it yields CASRSGGRSVGELFF. The chain uses TRBV5-1 and TRBJ2-2, with D tentatively TRBD2 (7 bases). Trimming removed 5 bases from V and 7 bases from J, with 18 bases in between. The CDR3 extends over 15 amino acids. CDR1 is SGHRS and CDR2 is YFSETQ in the germline V gene.

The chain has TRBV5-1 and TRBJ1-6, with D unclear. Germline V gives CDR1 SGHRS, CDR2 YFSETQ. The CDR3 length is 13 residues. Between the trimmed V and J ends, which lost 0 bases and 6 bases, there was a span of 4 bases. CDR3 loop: CASSLDANSPLHF. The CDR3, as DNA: TGCGCCAGCAGCTTGGATGCTAATTCACCCCTCCACTTT.

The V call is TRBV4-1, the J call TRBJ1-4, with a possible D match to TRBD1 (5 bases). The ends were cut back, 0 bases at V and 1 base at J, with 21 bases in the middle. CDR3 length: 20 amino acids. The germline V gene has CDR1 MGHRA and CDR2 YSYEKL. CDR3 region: CASSQDWQGYYLGTNEKLFF. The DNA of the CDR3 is TGCGCCAGCAGCCAAGATTGGCAGGGATATTATTTGGGAACTAATGAAAAACTGTTTTTT.

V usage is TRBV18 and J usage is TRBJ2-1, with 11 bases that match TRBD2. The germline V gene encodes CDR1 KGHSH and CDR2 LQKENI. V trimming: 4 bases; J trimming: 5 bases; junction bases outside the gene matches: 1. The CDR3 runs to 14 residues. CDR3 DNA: TGTGCCAGCTCACGACTAGCGGGGAACAATGAGCAGTTCTTC. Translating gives CASSRLAGNNEQFF.

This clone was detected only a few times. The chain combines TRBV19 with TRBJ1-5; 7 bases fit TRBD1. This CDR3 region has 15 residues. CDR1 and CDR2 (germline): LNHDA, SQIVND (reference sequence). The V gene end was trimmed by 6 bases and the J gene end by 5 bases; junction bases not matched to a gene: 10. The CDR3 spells CASRRKQGIDQPQHF. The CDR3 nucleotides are TGTGCCAGTAGAAGGAAACAGGGGATCGATCAGCCCCAGCATTTT.

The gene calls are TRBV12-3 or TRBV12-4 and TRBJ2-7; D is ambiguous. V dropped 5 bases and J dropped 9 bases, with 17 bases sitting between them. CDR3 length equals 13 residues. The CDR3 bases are TGTGCCAGCAGTGAATTCCAAAAGTTAGGGCAGTACTTC. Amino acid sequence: CASSEFQKLGQYF.

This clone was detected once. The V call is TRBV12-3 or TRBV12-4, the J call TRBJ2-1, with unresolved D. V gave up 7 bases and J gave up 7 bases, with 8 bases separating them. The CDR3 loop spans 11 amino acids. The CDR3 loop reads CASTRRNEQFF. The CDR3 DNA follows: TGTGCCAGCACTCGACGTAATGAGCAGTTCTTC.

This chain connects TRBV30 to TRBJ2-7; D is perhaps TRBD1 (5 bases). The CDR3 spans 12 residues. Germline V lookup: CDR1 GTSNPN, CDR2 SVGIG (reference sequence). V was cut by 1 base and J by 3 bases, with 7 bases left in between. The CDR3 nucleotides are TGTGCCTGGAGTGCCGGACACTACGAGCAGTACTTC. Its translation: CAWSAGHYEQYF. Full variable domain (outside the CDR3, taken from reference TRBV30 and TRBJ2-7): SQTIHQWPATLVQPVGSPLSLECTVEGTSNPNLYWYRQAAGRGLQLLFYSVGIGQISSEVPQNLSASRPQDRQFILSSKKLLLSDSGFYLCAWSAGHYEQYFGPGTRLTVT.

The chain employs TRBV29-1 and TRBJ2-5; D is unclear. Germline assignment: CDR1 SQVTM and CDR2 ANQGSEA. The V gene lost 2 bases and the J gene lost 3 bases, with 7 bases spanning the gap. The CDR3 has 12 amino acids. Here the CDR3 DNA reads TGCAGCGTTGAAATTCGGGAAGAGACCCAGTACTTC. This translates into CSVEIREETQYF. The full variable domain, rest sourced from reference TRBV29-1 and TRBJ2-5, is SAVISQKPSRDICQRGTSLTIQCQVDSQVTMMFWYRQQPGQSLTLIATANQGSEATYESGFVIDKFPISRPNLTFSTLTVSNMSPEDSSIYLCSVEIREETQYFGPGTRLLVL.

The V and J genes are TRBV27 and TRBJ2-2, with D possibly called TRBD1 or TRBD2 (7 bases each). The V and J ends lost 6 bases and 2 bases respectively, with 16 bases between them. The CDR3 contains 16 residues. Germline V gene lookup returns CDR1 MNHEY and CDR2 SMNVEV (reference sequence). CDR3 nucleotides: TGTGCCAGCAGCTGGAAGCGGGACAGAAACACCGGGGAGCTGTTTTTT. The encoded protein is CASSWKRDRNTGELFF.

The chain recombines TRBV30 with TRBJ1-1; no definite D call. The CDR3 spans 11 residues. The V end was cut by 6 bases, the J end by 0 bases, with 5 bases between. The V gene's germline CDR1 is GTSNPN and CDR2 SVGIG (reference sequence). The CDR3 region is CACGLNTEAFF. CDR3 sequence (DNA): TGTGCCTGTGGCCTGAACACTGAAGCTTTCTTT. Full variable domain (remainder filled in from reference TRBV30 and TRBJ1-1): SQTIHQWPATLVQPVGSPLSLECTVEGTSNPNLYWYRQAAGRGLQLLFYSVGIGQISSEVPQNLSASRPQDRQFILSSKKLLLSDSGFYLCACGLNTEAFFGQGTRLTVV.

As DNA, the CDR3 is TGTGCCTGGAAGGGTGAGCAGTTCTTC. Its translation is CAWKGEQFF. This sequence joins TRBV30 and TRBJ2-1; the D is unclear. Trimming removed 4 bases from V and 9 bases from J, with 4 bases in between. Germline CDR1 is GTSNPN and CDR2 is SVGIG (reference sequence). The CDR3 sequence is 9 residues long.

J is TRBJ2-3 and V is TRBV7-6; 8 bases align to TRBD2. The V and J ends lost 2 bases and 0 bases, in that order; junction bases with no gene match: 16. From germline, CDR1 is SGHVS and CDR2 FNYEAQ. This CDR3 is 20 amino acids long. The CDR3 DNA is TGTGCCAGCAGCTTAAAGGCTACTAGCGGCATTAGGGTTAGCACAGATACGCAGTATTTT. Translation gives CASSLKATSGIRVSTDTQYF.

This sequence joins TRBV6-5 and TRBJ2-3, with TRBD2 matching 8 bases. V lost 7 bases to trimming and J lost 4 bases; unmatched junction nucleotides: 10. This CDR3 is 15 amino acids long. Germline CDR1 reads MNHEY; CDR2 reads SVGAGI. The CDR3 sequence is CASTPTSGNSDTQYF. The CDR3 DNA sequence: TGTGCCAGCACTCCCACTAGCGGCAACTCAGATACGCAGTATTTT.

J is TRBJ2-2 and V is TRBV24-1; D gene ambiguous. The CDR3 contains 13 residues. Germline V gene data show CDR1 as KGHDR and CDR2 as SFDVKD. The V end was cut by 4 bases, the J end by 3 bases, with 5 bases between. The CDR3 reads CATSDTYTGELFF. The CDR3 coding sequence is TGTGCCACCAGTGACACCTACACCGGGGAGCTGTTTTTT.

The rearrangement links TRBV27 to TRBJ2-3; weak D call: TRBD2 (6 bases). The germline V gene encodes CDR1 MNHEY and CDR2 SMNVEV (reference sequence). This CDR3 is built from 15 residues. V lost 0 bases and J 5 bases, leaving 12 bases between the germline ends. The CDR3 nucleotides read TGTGCCAGCAGTTTATCCCCGGGAGCGGGAGATACGCAGTATTTT. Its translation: CASSLSPGAGDTQYF.